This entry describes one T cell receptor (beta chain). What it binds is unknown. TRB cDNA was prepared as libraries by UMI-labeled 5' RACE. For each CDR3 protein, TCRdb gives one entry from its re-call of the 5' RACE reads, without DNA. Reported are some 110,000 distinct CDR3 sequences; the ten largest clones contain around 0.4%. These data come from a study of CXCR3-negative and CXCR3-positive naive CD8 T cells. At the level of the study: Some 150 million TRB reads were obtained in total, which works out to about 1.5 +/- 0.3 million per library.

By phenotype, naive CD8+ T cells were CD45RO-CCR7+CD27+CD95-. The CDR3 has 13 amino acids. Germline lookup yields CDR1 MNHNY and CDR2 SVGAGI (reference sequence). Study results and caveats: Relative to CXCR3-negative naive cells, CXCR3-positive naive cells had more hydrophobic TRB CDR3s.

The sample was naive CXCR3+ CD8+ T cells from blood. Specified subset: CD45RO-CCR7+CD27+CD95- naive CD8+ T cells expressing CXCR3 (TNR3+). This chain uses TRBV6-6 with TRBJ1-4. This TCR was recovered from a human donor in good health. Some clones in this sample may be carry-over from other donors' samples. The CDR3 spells CASSSSFGEKLFF.